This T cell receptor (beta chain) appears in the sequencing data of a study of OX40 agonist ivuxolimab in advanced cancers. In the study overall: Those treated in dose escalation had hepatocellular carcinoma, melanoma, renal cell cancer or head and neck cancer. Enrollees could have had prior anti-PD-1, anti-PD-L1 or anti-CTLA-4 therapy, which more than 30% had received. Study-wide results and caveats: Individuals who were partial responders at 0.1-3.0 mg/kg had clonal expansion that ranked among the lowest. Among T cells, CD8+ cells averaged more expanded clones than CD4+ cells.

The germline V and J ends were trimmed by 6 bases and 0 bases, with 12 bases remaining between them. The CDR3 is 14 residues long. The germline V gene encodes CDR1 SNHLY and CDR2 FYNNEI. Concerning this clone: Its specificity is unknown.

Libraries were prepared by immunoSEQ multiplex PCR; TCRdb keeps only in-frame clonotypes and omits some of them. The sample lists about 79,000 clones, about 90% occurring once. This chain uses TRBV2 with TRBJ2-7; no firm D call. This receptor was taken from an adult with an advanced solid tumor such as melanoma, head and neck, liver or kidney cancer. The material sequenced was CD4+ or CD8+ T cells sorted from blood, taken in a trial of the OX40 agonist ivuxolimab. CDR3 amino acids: CASRIQETSYEQYF. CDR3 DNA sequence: TGTGCCAGCAGAATCCAGGAAACCTCCTACGAGCAGTACTTC.